The rows below give T cell receptor beta chains drawn from one sample of a study of blood T cells in healthy people across ages. TCRdb independently ran MiXCR on the 5' RACE reads; one entry per CDR3 protein. Of hundreds of thousands of distinct CDR3 sequences listed, 24% are singletons. A further study also used this sample, focusing on T cells of mothers and their children.

The sample comprised blood. The source of these receptors is a boy between 10 and 17 years old in good health. The CDR3 runs from the conserved cysteine through the conserved F or W. Each record gives: V gene, clone size, D gene, J gene, CDR3 DNA, CDR3 protein. The D gene is left open where the match is weak. The size of a clone is reported for some rows only, either as once, few or many, or as a class for expanded clones.

V gene: TRBV6-6
clone size: NA
D gene: NA
J gene: TRBJ2-5
CDR3 DNA: TGTGCCAGCATCGGACAAGGGGGGCAGTACTTC
CDR3 protein: CASIGQGGQYF

V gene: TRBV7-8
clone size: NA
D gene: TRBD1
J gene: TRBJ1-1
CDR3 DNA: TGTGCCAGCAGCCGTCGGGACAGGGTGCAAACTGAAGCTTTCTTT
CDR3 protein: CASSRRDRVQTEAFF

V gene: TRBV24-1
clone size: once
D gene: TRBD1
J gene: TRBJ2-1
CDR3 DNA: TGTGCCACCAGTGACCCAGGGGGCGAGCAGTTCTTC
CDR3 protein: CATSDPGGEQFF

V gene: TRBV7-9
clone size: few
D gene: NA
J gene: TRBJ2-7
CDR3 DNA: TGTGCCAGCAGCTCGAGATTATCAAACTACGAGCAGTACTTC
CDR3 protein: CASSSRLSNYEQYF

V gene: TRBV20-1
clone size: NA
D gene: NA
J gene: TRBJ2-7
CDR3 DNA: TGCAGTGCTAGTAAGGCTAGTTACGAGCAGTACTTC
CDR3 protein: CSASKASYEQYF

V gene: TRBV5-1
clone size: NA
D gene: NA
J gene: TRBJ2-5
CDR3 DNA: TGCGCCAGCAGCTCATACGACAGTGAAGAGACCCAGTACTTC
CDR3 protein: CASSSYDSEETQYF

V gene: TRBV28
clone size: NA
D gene: NA
J gene: TRBJ1-2
CDR3 DNA: TGTGCCAGCAGTTTATATTCACCTAACTATGGCTACACCTTC
CDR3 protein: CASSLYSPNYGYTF

V gene: TRBV20-1
clone size: few
D gene: TRBD2
J gene: TRBJ2-1
CDR3 DNA: TGCAGTGCGAGAGCTATATCTAGCGGGGGGTACAATGAGCAGTTCTTC
CDR3 protein: CSARAISSGGYNEQFF

V gene: TRBV3-1
clone size: few
D gene: TRBD1
J gene: TRBJ1-3
CDR3 DNA: TGTGCCAGCAGCCGCCCCCGGACAGGAGGAAACACCATATATTTT
CDR3 protein: CASSRPRTGGNTIYF

V gene: TRBV6-5
clone size: few
D gene: NA
J gene: TRBJ2-2
CDR3 DNA: TGTGCCAGCAGTTACGGGGGCGTAAACACCGGGGAGCTGTTTTTT
CDR3 protein: CASSYGGVNTGELFF

V gene: TRBV20-1
clone size: NA
D gene: TRBD2
J gene: TRBJ2-3
CDR3 DNA: TGCAGTGCTAGGCCACTAGCGGGCGAGGGCGCAGATACGCAGTATTTT
CDR3 protein: CSARPLAGEGADTQYF

V gene: TRBV5-8
clone size: few
D gene: TRBD1
J gene: TRBJ2-7
CDR3 DNA: TGTGCCAGCAGCTTGGGACAGGGGTGGGAGCAGTACTTC
CDR3 protein: CASSLGQGWEQYF

V gene: TRBV5-1
clone size: NA
D gene: TRBD2
J gene: TRBJ2-5
CDR3 DNA: TGCGCCAGCCAACCAAGGACTAGCGGGAAATACCAAGAGACCCAGTACTTC
CDR3 protein: CASQPRTSGKYQETQYF

V gene: TRBV2
clone size: NA
D gene: NA
J gene: TRBJ2-7
CDR3 DNA: TGTGCCAGCAGCGCTGACCCCAACGGCTACGAGCAGTACTTC
CDR3 protein: CASSADPNGYEQYF

V gene: TRBV7-8
clone size: NA
D gene: NA
J gene: TRBJ2-2
CDR3 DNA: TGTGCCAGCAGGTCCTTAACAGCCTCCGGGGAGCTGTTTTTT
CDR3 protein: CASRSLTASGELFF

V gene: TRBV7-2
clone size: NA
D gene: NA
J gene: TRBJ2-1
CDR3 DNA: TGTGCCAGCAGCTTACATTCTCCCCGTGGGTACAATGAGCAGTTCTTC
CDR3 protein: CASSLHSPRGYNEQFF

V gene: TRBV27
clone size: many
D gene: NA
J gene: TRBJ2-7
CDR3 DNA: TGTGCCAGCGGACCCGGGACCATCTCCTACGAGCAGTACTTC
CDR3 protein: CASGPGTISYEQYF

V gene: TRBV7-9
clone size: few
D gene: NA
J gene: TRBJ2-3
CDR3 DNA: TGTGCCAGCAGCTTATGGTCAGGGATGGGGGCAGAGACCCAGTACTTT
CDR3 protein: CASSLWSGMGAETQYF

V gene: TRBV7-8
clone size: NA
D gene: NA
J gene: TRBJ2-1
CDR3 DNA: TGTGCCAGCAGCTTTAACAGTGAGCAGTTCTTC
CDR3 protein: CASSFNSEQFF

V gene: TRBV7-2
clone size: few
D gene: TRBD1
J gene: TRBJ1-2
CDR3 DNA: TGTGCCAGCAGCTTAAGAGGTTCCGGGACAGGGGGCCTTAACTATGGCTACACCTTC
CDR3 protein: CASSLRGSGTGGLNYGYTF

V gene: TRBV10-2
clone size: NA
D gene: TRBD1
J gene: TRBJ1-1
CDR3 DNA: TGCGCCAGCAGTCCTAGACAGGGCAAGAACACTGAAGCTTTCTTT
CDR3 protein: CASSPRQGKNTEAFF

V gene: TRBV3-1
clone size: few
D gene: NA
J gene: TRBJ2-7
CDR3 DNA: TGTGCCAGCAGCCAAGACTCCGCGGTCTTATACGAGCAGTACTTC
CDR3 protein: CASSQDSAVLYEQYF

V gene: TRBV6-2/TRBV6-3
clone size: medium-sized
D gene: NA
J gene: TRBJ2-7
CDR3 DNA: TGTGCCAGCAGTTACAGCTTGCGGGATCCTAGCTACGAGCAGTACTTC
CDR3 protein: CASSYSLRDPSYEQYF

V gene: TRBV6-5
clone size: NA
D gene: NA
J gene: TRBJ1-6
CDR3 DNA: TGTGCCAGCAGTTACTCGAATCGTCAGCGGAAAATTTCACCCCTCCACTTT
CDR3 protein: CASSYSNRQRKISPLHF

V gene: TRBV7-9
clone size: many
D gene: NA
J gene: TRBJ2-1
CDR3 DNA: TGTGCCAGCACCACCCGACAGATCCTATACAATGAGCAGTTCTTC
CDR3 protein: CASTTRQILYNEQFF

V gene: TRBV20-1
clone size: few
D gene: NA
J gene: TRBJ1-1
CDR3 DNA: TGCAGTGCTAGAGTAACAGGGTCCGCCGAAGCTTTCTTT
CDR3 protein: CSARVTGSAEAFF

V gene: TRBV5-1
clone size: NA
D gene: NA
J gene: TRBJ2-4
CDR3 DNA: TGCGCCAGCAGCTTCGGGGGAGGTTTCGCCAAAAACATTCAGTACTTC
CDR3 protein: CASSFGGGFAKNIQYF

V gene: TRBV12-3/TRBV12-4
clone size: NA
D gene: NA
J gene: TRBJ1-5
CDR3 DNA: TGTGCCAGCAGTTCCCCGACCTTAGATGGCAATCAGCCCCAGCATTTT
CDR3 protein: CASSSPTLDGNQPQHF

V gene: TRBV7-2
clone size: NA
D gene: NA
J gene: TRBJ2-5
CDR3 DNA: TGTGCCAGCAGCTTAGGCAAAGGCAGCTATCAAGAGACCCAGTACTTC
CDR3 protein: CASSLGKGSYQETQYF

V gene: TRBV6-5
clone size: NA
D gene: NA
J gene: TRBJ1-3
CDR3 DNA: TGTGCCGTCCGGGGGACGGCTGGAAACACCATATATTTT
CDR3 protein: CAVRGTAGNTIYF

V gene: TRBV10-2
clone size: NA
D gene: TRBD1
J gene: TRBJ2-2
CDR3 DNA: TGCGCCAGCAGTTGGACAGGGCCCTCCGGGGAGCTGTTTTTT
CDR3 protein: CASSWTGPSGELFF

V gene: TRBV5-1
clone size: NA
D gene: TRBD1
J gene: TRBJ1-3
CDR3 DNA: TGCGCCAGCAGCCCGGGGACAGGCCCTAACTCTGGAAACACCATATATTTT
CDR3 protein: CASSPGTGPNSGNTIYF

V gene: TRBV20-1
clone size: NA
D gene: NA
J gene: TRBJ1-5
CDR3 DNA: TGCAGTGCTAGAGATCTCTTCCGGGATAGCAATCAGCCCCAGCATTTT
CDR3 protein: CSARDLFRDSNQPQHF

V gene: TRBV5-6
clone size: few
D gene: NA
J gene: TRBJ1-2
CDR3 DNA: TGTGCCAACAGCTACCAATATGGCTACACCTTC
CDR3 protein: CANSYQYGYTF

V gene: TRBV7-2
clone size: NA
D gene: NA
J gene: TRBJ2-7
CDR3 DNA: TGTGCCAGCAGCTTAGAATCCGGGGGCGAGCAGTACTTC
CDR3 protein: CASSLESGGEQYF

V gene: TRBV6-2/TRBV6-3
clone size: NA
D gene: NA
J gene: TRBJ1-5
CDR3 DNA: TGTGCCAGCAGTTACTCCTTGGGACGGCTCAATCAGCCCCAGCATTTT
CDR3 protein: CASSYSLGRLNQPQHF

V gene: TRBV27
clone size: NA
D gene: TRBD2
J gene: TRBJ2-3
CDR3 DNA: TGTGCCAGCAGTTTTAGACTAGCGGGAGGCCCCTCCGCAGATACGCAGTATTTT
CDR3 protein: CASSFRLAGGPSADTQYF

V gene: TRBV3-1
clone size: few
D gene: NA
J gene: TRBJ2-5
CDR3 DNA: TGTGCCAGCAGCCAAGACGGCTCCTCCGGGACCCAGTACTTC
CDR3 protein: CASSQDGSSGTQYF

V gene: TRBV7-3
clone size: NA
D gene: TRBD1
J gene: TRBJ2-5
CDR3 DNA: TGTGCCAGCAGCATGGACAGGGACAGCCGAGAGACCCAGTACTTC
CDR3 protein: CASSMDRDSRETQYF

V gene: TRBV6-7
clone size: NA
D gene: NA
J gene: TRBJ1-1
CDR3 DNA: TGTGCCGGGCACCGCTGCGACACTGAAGCTTTCTTT
CDR3 protein: CAGHRCDTEAFF

V gene: TRBV4-1
clone size: few
D gene: NA
J gene: TRBJ2-7
CDR3 DNA: TGCGCCAGCAGCCAAGATCCGGACTGGATCTACGAGCAGTACTTC
CDR3 protein: CASSQDPDWIYEQYF

V gene: TRBV5-1
clone size: NA
D gene: NA
J gene: TRBJ2-4
CDR3 DNA: TGCGCCAGCAGCTATAAACAGGGAGAGGAAAACATTCAGTACTTC
CDR3 protein: CASSYKQGEENIQYF

V gene: TRBV6-5
clone size: NA
D gene: NA
J gene: TRBJ1-6
CDR3 DNA: TGTGCCAGCGCCTTCAGGCGGTCACCCCTCCACTTT
CDR3 protein: CASAFRRSPLHF

V gene: TRBV9
clone size: NA
D gene: TRBD1
J gene: TRBJ2-4
CDR3 DNA: TGTGCCAGCAGCGCCTACGGGACAGGCCATAAAAAAAACATTCAGTACTTC
CDR3 protein: CASSAYGTGHKKNIQYF

V gene: TRBV5-1
clone size: NA
D gene: NA
J gene: TRBJ2-7
CDR3 DNA: TGCGCCAGCAGCGAAACCGTGGGCGCCTACGAGCAGTACTTC
CDR3 protein: CASSETVGAYEQYF

V gene: TRBV5-1
clone size: few
D gene: NA
J gene: TRBJ2-1
CDR3 DNA: TGCGCCAGCAGCCCGTGGACAGAAGACTACAATGAGCAGTTCTTC
CDR3 protein: CASSPWTEDYNEQFF

V gene: TRBV7-2
clone size: NA
D gene: TRBD1
J gene: TRBJ2-7
CDR3 DNA: TGTGCCAGCAGTTCCGGGACAGGGTTATCCTACGAGCAGTACTTC
CDR3 protein: CASSSGTGLSYEQYF

V gene: TRBV12-3/TRBV12-4
clone size: NA
D gene: NA
J gene: TRBJ2-7
CDR3 DNA: TGTGCCAGCAGTTCTCCCGGGAGCCCCTACGAGCAGTACTTC
CDR3 protein: CASSSPGSPYEQYF